The rows below give T cell receptor beta chains drawn from one sample of a study of high-grade serous ovarian cancer treatment subgroups. Libraries were prepared by immunoSEQ multiplex PCR; TCRdb keeps only in-frame clonotypes and omits some of them. The sample lists fewer than 6,500 clones, 75% to 85% occurring once. The sequencing input was tumor tissue. The source is a human donor with high-grade serous ovarian cancer. Each CDR3 is given with its conserved first and last residue. The order of the fields is D gene, clone size, V gene, J gene, CDR3 DNA, CDR3 protein. The D gene is left open where the match is weak. Clone size, where shown, is once, few, many, or a class for clones that have expanded.

d_call: .
clone_size: .
v_call: TRBV29-1
j_call: TRBJ1-2
cdr3_nt: TGCAGCGTTGAAGGGAATTGGGTTGGCGGCTACACCTTC
cdr3_aa: CSVEGNWVGGYTF

d_call: .
clone_size: once
v_call: TRBV19
j_call: TRBJ2-2
cdr3_nt: TGTGCCAGTAGTATAACCCCCTGGGGGGCACCCGGGGAGCTGTTTTTT
cdr3_aa: CASSITPWGAPGELFF

d_call: .
clone_size: .
v_call: TRBV6-5
j_call: TRBJ1-5
cdr3_nt: TGTGCCAGCAGTCCTGACTGGAATCAGCCCCAGCATTTT
cdr3_aa: CASSPDWNQPQHF

d_call: .
clone_size: .
v_call: TRBV5-1
j_call: TRBJ1-1
cdr3_nt: TGCGCCAGCAGCTTGGGGGTGAGGGTCACTGAAGCTTTCTTT
cdr3_aa: CASSLGVRVTEAFF

d_call: .
clone_size: .
v_call: TRBV4-2
j_call: TRBJ2-7
cdr3_nt: TGTGCCAGCAGCCAAACCGGACTACCCACCGAGCAGTACTTC
cdr3_aa: CASSQTGLPTEQYF

d_call: TRBD1
clone_size: once
v_call: TRBV28
j_call: TRBJ1-3
cdr3_nt: TGTGCCAGCAGTTCCGGGGACAGTCCTGGAAACACCATATATTTT
cdr3_aa: CASSSGDSPGNTIYF

d_call: TRBD1
clone_size: .
v_call: TRBV6-5
j_call: TRBJ1-4
cdr3_nt: TGTGCCAGCAGTTTGATACAGGGGGAAGAAAAACTGTTTTTT
cdr3_aa: CASSLIQGEEKLFF

d_call: .
clone_size: .
v_call: TRBV4-1
j_call: TRBJ2-2
cdr3_nt: TGCGCCAGCAGCCATGATGGGGGGGGCCGGGAGCTGTTTTTT
cdr3_aa: CASSHDGGGRELFF

d_call: TRBD1
clone_size: .
v_call: TRBV18
j_call: TRBJ1-2
cdr3_nt: TGTGCCAGCTCACCCGGGACAGGGGCAGAAGGCTACACCTTC
cdr3_aa: CASSPGTGAEGYTF

d_call: .
clone_size: few
v_call: TRBV28
j_call: TRBJ1-1
cdr3_nt: TGTGCCAGCAGTTTGACGGACAGCTTGAACACTGAAGCTTTCTTT
cdr3_aa: CASSLTDSLNTEAFF

d_call: .
clone_size: .
v_call: TRBV15
j_call: TRBJ2-5
cdr3_nt: TGTGCCACCAGCAGAGATTGGGCCAGCCAAGAGACCCAGTACTTC
cdr3_aa: CATSRDWASQETQYF

d_call: .
clone_size: .
v_call: TRBV2
j_call: TRBJ1-5
cdr3_nt: TGTGCCAGCGGAGGAGAGTATAGCAATCAGCCCCAGCATTTT
cdr3_aa: CASGGEYSNQPQHF

d_call: .
clone_size: .
v_call: TRBV28
j_call: TRBJ1-5
cdr3_nt: TGTGCCAGCAGCCCCACCGGGCCTCACCCAAATCAGCCCCAGCATTTT
cdr3_aa: CASSPTGPHPNQPQHF

d_call: TRBD1
clone_size: .
v_call: TRBV5-1
j_call: TRBJ2-1
cdr3_nt: TGCGCCAGCAGCTTAGAAACAGGGGGCAATGAGCAGTTCTTC
cdr3_aa: CASSLETGGNEQFF

d_call: TRBD1
clone_size: .
v_call: TRBV4-1
j_call: TRBJ2-7
cdr3_nt: TGCGCCAGCAGCCTATCCGGGACAGGGGCCTACGAGCAGTACTTC
cdr3_aa: CASSLSGTGAYEQYF

d_call: TRBD2
clone_size: .
v_call: TRBV5-4
j_call: TRBJ2-5
cdr3_nt: TGTGCCAGCTACCCGGGGACTAGCGGGGGCCGAGAAGAGACCCAGTACTTC
cdr3_aa: CASYPGTSGGREETQYF

d_call: .
clone_size: .
v_call: TRBV6-5
j_call: TRBJ1-2
cdr3_nt: TGTGCCAGCAGTTATCTGGACAGAGGCCGAAATGGCTACACCTTC
cdr3_aa: CASSYLDRGRNGYTF

d_call: .
clone_size: .
v_call: TRBV5-3
j_call: TRBJ1-2
cdr3_nt: TGTGCCAGAGGTTTGAGCTACTATGGCTACACCTTC
cdr3_aa: CARGLSYYGYTF

d_call: .
clone_size: .
v_call: TRBV6-6
j_call: TRBJ1-2
cdr3_nt: TGTGCCAGCAAAGAGGATAACTATGGCTACACCTTC
cdr3_aa: CASKEDNYGYTF

d_call: TRBD1
clone_size: .
v_call: TRBV5-1
j_call: TRBJ1-1
cdr3_nt: TGCGCCAGCAGCTTTCAGGGGGCGGACACTGAAGCTTTCTTT
cdr3_aa: CASSFQGADTEAFF

d_call: TRBD2
clone_size: .
v_call: TRBV19
j_call: TRBJ2-5
cdr3_nt: TGTGCCAGTAGTCGCCCCCCGGGTAGCGGGAGCGCGGAGACCCAGTACTTC
cdr3_aa: CASSRPPGSGSAETQYF

d_call: TRBD1
clone_size: .
v_call: TRBV6-5
j_call: TRBJ2-1
cdr3_nt: TGTGCCAGCAGTTACCAGCCAGGGGGCCATGAGCAGTTCTTC
cdr3_aa: CASSYQPGGHEQFF

d_call: .
clone_size: .
v_call: TRBV19
j_call: TRBJ1-1
cdr3_nt: TGTGCCAGTAGCTCCACCGGGACACTTCTAGACACTGAAGCTTTCTTT
cdr3_aa: CASSSTGTLLDTEAFF

d_call: .
clone_size: .
v_call: TRBV27
j_call: TRBJ2-2
cdr3_nt: TGTGCCAGCAGTTTCATCACCACCGGGGAGCTGTTTTTT
cdr3_aa: CASSFITTGELFF

d_call: .
clone_size: .
v_call: TRBV7-9
j_call: TRBJ2-1
cdr3_nt: TGTGCCAGCAGCTTAGGAAGGGCCGGTGAGCAGTTCTTC
cdr3_aa: CASSLGRAGEQFF